The rows below give T cell receptor beta chains drawn from one sample of a study of blood T cell repertoires in COVID-19. Using immunoSEQ multiplex PCR, the repertoire was profiled, and TCRdb retains in-frame clones only, with some absent. Of some 100,000 clones listed, approximately 91% are singletons. Sequencing was done on a sample of peripheral blood. All receptors come from a man aged 45-65 years with acute or convalescent COVID-19. The CDR3 runs from the conserved cysteine through the conserved F or W. The order of the fields is D gene, clone size, J gene, V gene, CDR3 protein, CDR3 DNA. A D gene is named only where the DNA matches it firmly. Size is omitted from some rows. Given values are once, few, many or a class for expanded clones.

TRBD1 | NA | TRBJ1-6 | TRBV7-2 | CASSPRGQGNSPLHF | TGTGCCAGCAGCCCCCGGGGACAGGGTAATTCACCCCTCCACTTT
TRBD1 | few | TRBJ1-6 | TRBV4-1 | CASSQVGERGRYNSPLHF | TGCGCCAGCAGCCAAGTCGGAGAGAGGGGGCGTTATAATTCACCCCTCCACTTT
TRBD2 | NA | TRBJ2-3 | TRBV5-1 | CASSYASGGSTDTQYF | TGCGCCAGCAGCTACGCTAGCGGGGGGAGCACAGATACGCAGTATTTT
TRBD2 | NA | TRBJ2-1 | TRBV4-1 | CASSQGRTSGAVYNEQFF | TGCGCCAGCAGCCAAGGTAGGACTAGCGGGGCGGTGTATAATGAGCAGTTCTTC
NA | NA | TRBJ1-1 | TRBV5-1 | CASSLQNTEAFF | TGCGCCAGCAGCTTGCAGAACACTGAAGCTTTCTTT
TRBD1 | NA | TRBJ1-1 | TRBV5-4 | CASSLGQGGLAEAFF | TGTGCCAGCAGCCTGGGACAGGGGGGCCTGGCTGAAGCTTTCTTT
NA | NA | TRBJ2-3 | TRBV24-1 | CATSDGGKGLSTDTQYF | TGTGCCACCAGTGATGGGGGAAAGGGACTTAGCACAGATACGCAGTATTTT
NA | once | TRBJ1-4 | TRBV15 | CATSRDRRAPNEKLFF | TGTGCCACCAGCAGAGACAGGCGGGCGCCTAATGAAAAACTGTTTTTT
NA | NA | TRBJ2-5 | TRBV11-2 | CASSSVGREKTQYF | TGTGCCAGCAGCTCGGTAGGCAGGGAAAAGACCCAGTACTTC
TRBD1 | NA | TRBJ1-1 | TRBV12-3/TRBV12-4 | CASSFTGGTEAFF | TGTGCCAGCAGTTTCACAGGGGGGACTGAAGCTTTCTTT
TRBD1 | NA | TRBJ1-1 | TRBV6-5 | CASSPDRGLVTEAFF | TGTGCCAGCAGTCCGGACAGGGGGCTTGTCACTGAAGCTTTCTTT
TRBD1 | NA | TRBJ1-3 | TRBV6-5 | CASSQQGWRDTIYF | TGTGCCAGCAGCCAACAGGGGTGGAGGGACACCATATATTTT
NA | once | TRBJ1-2 | TRBV27 | CASSESGYGGYTF | TGTGCCAGCTCGGAATCAGGGTACGGAGGCTACACCTTC
TRBD1 | once | TRBJ2-1 | TRBV5-5 | CASSAGTDSYNEQFF | TGTGCCAGCAGTGCCGGGACAGATTCCTACAATGAGCAGTTCTTC
NA | NA | TRBJ2-1 | TRBV30 | CAWSDSGDEQFF | TGTGCCTGGAGTGATTCGGGGGATGAGCAGTTCTTC
NA | few | TRBJ1-3 | TRBV28 | CASSFGSSGNTIYF | TGTGCCAGCAGTTTTGGGAGCTCTGGAAACACCATATATTTT
NA | NA | TRBJ1-6 | TRBV5-1 | CASSLLPRISSYNSPLHF | TGCGCCAGCAGTTTACTGCCGCGAATTTCCTCCTATAATTCACCCCTCCACTTT
TRBD1 | NA | TRBJ2-2 | TRBV5-1 | CASSRDREAGELFF | TGCGCCAGCAGCCGTGACAGGGAAGCCGGGGAGCTGTTTTTT